These T cell receptor beta chains were read from a single sample in a study of blood T cell repertoires in COVID-19. Generated by immunoSEQ multiplex PCR, the TCRdb table keeps only in-frame clones and is missing some. This sample has over 130,000 clones, with more than 75% found just once. Source material: peripheral blood. The source of these receptors is a man aged 65 to 85 with acute or convalescent COVID-19. The CDR3 runs from the conserved cysteine through the conserved F or W. D genes are given only for firm matches. Size tells how often a clone was seen (once, few, many) or the class of an expanded clone, and some rows leave it out.

cdr3_nt cdr3_aa v_call d_call j_call clone_size
TGTGCCAGCAGCCCCCTCTCTCGAGGCCCCGGTCGAGAGACCCAGTACTTC CASSPLSRGPGRETQYF TRBV7-6 - TRBJ2-5 once
TGCGCCAGCACCGATCCGACAGGGCCCACTGAAGCTTTCTTT CASTDPTGPTEAFF TRBV5-1 TRBD1 TRBJ1-1 -
TGTGCCAGCAGCCAAGGTCGGGAGTCCGGTAAAGAGACCCAGTACTTC CASSQGRESGKETQYF TRBV3-1/TRBV3-2 - TRBJ2-5 -
TGTGCCAGCAGCTTTAACAGGGGAACTTCTGGAAACACCATATATTTT CASSFNRGTSGNTIYF TRBV7-9 TRBD1 TRBJ1-3 -
TGTGCCAGCAGCTCTTACTCTCAGGGGAGCACAGATACGCAGTATTTT CASSSYSQGSTDTQYF TRBV9 - TRBJ2-3 -
TGTGCCAGCAAGCGGGACCAGTCCTACGAGCAGTACTTC CASKRDQSYEQYF TRBV27 TRBD2 TRBJ2-7 -
TGTGCCAGCAGTTACCCAGGACAGGGGTTCTACGAGCAGTACTTC CASSYPGQGFYEQYF TRBV6-6 TRBD1 TRBJ2-7 -
TGTGCCAGCAGCTTGGGTCTCTATCAGCCCCAGCATTTT CASSLGLYQPQHF TRBV5-5 - TRBJ1-5 -
TGTGCCAGCAGCTTGGAGGCAGGGCGGTTCGAAAACATTCAGTACTTC CASSLEAGRFENIQYF TRBV5-4 - TRBJ2-4 -
TGTGCCATCAGCCTAAGCGGGGGGAGGTACGAGCAGTACTTC CAISLSGGRYEQYF TRBV10-3 TRBD2 TRBJ2-7 -
TGTGCCAGCAGCGTAGGACACTCCACTGAAGCTTTCTTT CASSVGHSTEAFF TRBV9 - TRBJ1-1 few
TGTGCCAGCAGCTTAGACAGGGGGCAGCAGTTCTTC CASSLDRGQQFF TRBV11-3 TRBD1 TRBJ2-1 -
TGTGCCAGCAGCAAACCTTGGGGGGATGAAGCTTTCTTT CASSKPWGDEAFF TRBV27 - TRBJ1-1 -
TGTGCCAGCTCATTCAGGGTAGGTGAGCAGTTCTTC CASSFRVGEQFF TRBV18 - TRBJ2-1 -
TGTGCCAGCAGCCAAGTTAGCGGGGGGGCCGAAGAGCAGTACTTC CASSQVSGGAEEQYF TRBV3-1/TRBV3-2 TRBD2 TRBJ2-7 -
TGTGCCAGCAGTGACCCCGGTCTGGTGAACACTGAAGCTTTCTTT CASSDPGLVNTEAFF TRBV6-1 - TRBJ1-1 -
TGCGCCAGCAGCCTCGGGACAGCTAATCAGCCCCAGCATTTT CASSLGTANQPQHF TRBV4-1 TRBD1 TRBJ1-5 -
TGCGCCAGCAGCCCTGGACAGATAAACTACGAGCAGTACTTC CASSPGQINYEQYF TRBV5-1 - TRBJ2-7 -
TGCGCCAGCAGATTGGAGGGGAGGGGGACTGAAGCTTTCTTT CASRLEGRGTEAFF TRBV5-1 - TRBJ1-1 -
TGTGCCAGCAGCTTAGACGGGGGGAGCACAGATACGCAGTATTTT CASSLDGGSTDTQYF TRBV7-2 TRBD2 TRBJ2-3 -
TGTGCCAGCAGCTTTATCCTTAGAGGCACTGAAGCTTTCTTT CASSFILRGTEAFF TRBV13 - TRBJ1-1 few
TGTGCCTGGAAAGGACAGGGGAAAGCTGGAAACACCATATATTTT CAWKGQGKAGNTIYF TRBV30 TRBD1 TRBJ1-3 -
TGTGCCAGCAGCACAGGGCCAGGCTACACCTTC CASSTGPGYTF TRBV6-2/TRBV6-3 - TRBJ1-2 -
TGTGCCAGCAGCCCCAATGGGGGGACGAACACCGGGGAGCTGTTTTTT CASSPNGGTNTGELFF TRBV7-3 - TRBJ2-2 -
TGTGCCAGCAGTGCGGCGGTTAATGAAAAACTGTTTTTT CASSAAVNEKLFF TRBV25-1 - TRBJ1-4 -
TGTGCCAGCAGCCAAGACCTTCTAAACACTGAAGCTTTCTTT CASSQDLLNTEAFF TRBV4-2 - TRBJ1-1 -
TGCGCCAGCAGCTTGAGGGGTCACGAGCAGTACTTC CASSLRGHEQYF TRBV5-1 - TRBJ2-7 -
TGTGCCAGTAGTATTCAAGCGGGTTACGAGCAGTACTTC CASSIQAGYEQYF TRBV19 - TRBJ2-7 -
TGCGCCAGCAGCCCGTCGGGAGGACAAGAGACCCAGTACTTC CASSPSGGQETQYF TRBV5-1 TRBD2 TRBJ2-5 -
TGTGCCAGCAGTTTTGGGTTCGCTGGGCAGGCTCGGAATGAGCAGTTCTTC CASSFGFAGQARNEQFF TRBV28 - TRBJ2-1 -
TGTGCCAGCAGCTTACTCCCGGGACAGCTCTACGAGCAGTACTTC CASSLLPGQLYEQYF TRBV7-3 TRBD1 TRBJ2-7 -
TGTGCCAGTAGTAGGACAGGGCCAACCTACGAGCAGTACTTC CASSRTGPTYEQYF TRBV19 TRBD1 TRBJ2-7 -
TGTGCCAGCAGTTACGGGACTCGCGGCACAGATACGCAGTATTTT CASSYGTRGTDTQYF TRBV6-6 - TRBJ2-3 -
TGTGCCAGCAAGGAGACAGGGGGTTTCAATGAGCAGTTCTTC CASKETGGFNEQFF TRBV6-5 TRBD1 TRBJ2-1 -
TGCGCCAGTTTCACAGGGGGAACGGCTTCACCCCTCCACTTT CASFTGGTASPLHF TRBV23-1 TRBD1 TRBJ1-6 -
TGTGCCAGCAGAGTAGGGACAGCATACGAGCAGTACTTC CASRVGTAYEQYF TRBV28 TRBD1 TRBJ2-7 -
TGTGCCAGCAGTGAAACCGTCGGGGAGCCTGGAAACACCATATATTTT CASSETVGEPGNTIYF TRBV6-1 - TRBJ1-3 -
TGTGCCAGCAGCCTCGACGGGACAGGGATCTATGGCTACACCTTC CASSLDGTGIYGYTF TRBV7-2 TRBD1 TRBJ1-2 -
TGTGCCAGCAGTTTCAGTTTCGGGTGGGACAGGGGCTCTGGAAACACCATATATTTT CASSFSFGWDRGSGNTIYF TRBV28 TRBD1 TRBJ1-3 -
TGTGCCAGCAGCCCAGAGAAGGGGGCTAACACTGAAGCTTTCTTT CASSPEKGANTEAFF TRBV9 TRBD1 TRBJ1-1 -
TGTGCCAGCAGCTTAGGTCCTAGCGGGGGGCCCTCCTACGAGCAGTACTTC CASSLGPSGGPSYEQYF TRBV7-2 TRBD2 TRBJ2-7 -
TGTGCCAGCAGTTTGGGACTAACGACAGATACGCAGTATTTT CASSLGLTTDTQYF TRBV25-1 TRBD2 TRBJ2-3 -
TGTGCCAGCAGGTACGAGGGGACTCCAAATGTTATGGGCTACACCTTC CASRYEGTPNVMGYTF TRBV28 - TRBJ1-2 -
TGTGCCAGCAGCTTAGCGAGGGACAGGGAGTACAATGAGCAGTTCTTC CASSLARDREYNEQFF TRBV7-9 TRBD1 TRBJ2-1 once
TGTGCCAGCAGTTCCCCGTTCGGGCCCCAGCATTTT CASSSPFGPQHF TRBV6-5 - TRBJ1-5 -